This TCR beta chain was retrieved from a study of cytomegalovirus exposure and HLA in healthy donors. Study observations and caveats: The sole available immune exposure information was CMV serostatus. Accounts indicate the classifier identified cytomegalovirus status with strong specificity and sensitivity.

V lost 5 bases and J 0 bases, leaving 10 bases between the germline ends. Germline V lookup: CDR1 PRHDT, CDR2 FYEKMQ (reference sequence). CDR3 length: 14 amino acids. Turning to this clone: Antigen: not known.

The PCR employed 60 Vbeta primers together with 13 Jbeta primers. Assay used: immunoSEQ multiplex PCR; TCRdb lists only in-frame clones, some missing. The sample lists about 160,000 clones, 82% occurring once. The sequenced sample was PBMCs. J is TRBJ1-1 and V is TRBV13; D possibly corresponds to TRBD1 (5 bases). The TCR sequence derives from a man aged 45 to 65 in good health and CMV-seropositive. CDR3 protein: CASSAKTVNTEAFF. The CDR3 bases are TGTGCCAGCAGCGCAAAGACAGTGAACACTGAAGCTTTCTTT.